The clone carrying this T cell receptor (beta chain) occurred a few times. The target antigen is unknown. This entry belongs to a study of T cell responses to AZD1222 COVID-19 vaccine. Only in-frame clones appear in the TCRdb table, and some are missing; sequencing was by immunoSEQ multiplex PCR. The sample holds about 96,000 clones; roughly 90% are singletons and the top ten take 2.8%. Germline V gene data show CDR1 as MNHEY and CDR2 as SVGAGI. This CDR3 is built from 12 residues. Trimming took 5 bases from V and 4 from J, leaving 6 bases between them. Findings of the study overall: Only 5 or 6 people who got AZD1222 tested seropositive at baseline. Donors skewed white British and female; clonal diversity was possibly underestimated. Breadth and depth of Spike-specific TCRs rose after two AZD1222 doses. Spike as a whole was targeted by vaccine-associated CD4 TCRs, dominant at 160-218 and 743-854.

The receptor was derived from an adult in good health. The source was peripheral blood, collected on day 0 of AZD1222 vaccination. The J gene is TRBJ2-1, the V gene TRBV6-5, with TRBD1 as a possible D gene (6 bases). Written as DNA, the CDR3 is TGTGCCAGCAGTACAGGGTACAATGAGCAGTTCTTC. Its translation: CASSTGYNEQFF.